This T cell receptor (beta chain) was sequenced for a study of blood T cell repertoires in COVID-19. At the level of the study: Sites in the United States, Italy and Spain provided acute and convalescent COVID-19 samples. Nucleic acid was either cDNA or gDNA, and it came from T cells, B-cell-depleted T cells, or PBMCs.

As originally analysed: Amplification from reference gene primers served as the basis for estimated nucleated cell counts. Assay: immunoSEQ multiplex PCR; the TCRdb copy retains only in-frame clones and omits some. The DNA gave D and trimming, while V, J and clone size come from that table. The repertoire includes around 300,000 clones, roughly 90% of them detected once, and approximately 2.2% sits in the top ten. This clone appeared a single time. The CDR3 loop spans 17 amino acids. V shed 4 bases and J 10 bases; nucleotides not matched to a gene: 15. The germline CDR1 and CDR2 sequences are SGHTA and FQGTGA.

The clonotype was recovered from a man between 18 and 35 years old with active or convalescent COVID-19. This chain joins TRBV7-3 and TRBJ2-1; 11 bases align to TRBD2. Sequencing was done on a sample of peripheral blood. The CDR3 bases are TGTGCCAGCAGCTCCTTAGGGTCCGGGACTAGCGGCGAGGAGCAGTTCTTC. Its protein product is CASSSLGSGTSGEEQFF.